Listed below are T cell receptor beta chains from one sample, sequenced in a study of shared clonotypes between healthy human individuals. Method: immunoSEQ multiplex PCR; TCRdb's copy keeps in-frame clones and lacks some. The sample yields 2 million to 2.5 million clones, around 93% seen once. Sequencing was done on a sample of naive CD4+ T cells from PBMCs. These receptor sequences come from a man aged 18 to 30 in good health. Some clones in this sample may be carry-over from other donors' samples. CDR3s include the opening cysteine and the closing phenylalanine or tryptophan. A D gene is named only where the DNA matches it firmly. Size is omitted from some rows. Given values are once, few, many or a class for expanded clones.

TRBJ1-2 TRBV19 . . CASSPQGYGYTF TGTGCCAGTAGTCCTCAGGGTTATGGCTACACCTTC
TRBJ2-3 TRBV9 . TRBD1 CASNTGAVTDTQYF TGTGCCAGCAACACAGGGGCGGTCACAGATACGCAGTATTTT
TRBJ1-1 TRBV18 . TRBD1 CASSPAGGNTEAFF TGTGCCAGCTCACCAGCAGGGGGAAACACTGAAGCTTTCTTT
TRBJ2-7 TRBV5-8 . TRBD1 CASSLRTGGQSSYEQYF TGTGCCAGCAGCTTGAGGACAGGGGGTCAAAGCTCCTACGAGCAGTACTTC
TRBJ2-6 TRBV14 once . CASSQSSGANVLTF TGTGCCAGCAGCCAATCATCTGGGGCCAACGTCCTGACTTTC
TRBJ2-2 TRBV28 . . CASTGAPGGTGELFF TGTGCCAGCACGGGAGCCCCAGGGGGCACCGGGGAGCTGTTTTTT
TRBJ2-1 TRBV27 . TRBD2 CASSPGLAGSREQFF TGTGCCAGCAGTCCGGGACTAGCGGGATCCAGGGAGCAGTTCTTC
TRBJ2-1 TRBV5-4 . . CASSLVVGDNEQFF TGTGCCAGCAGCTTGGTCGTAGGAGACAATGAGCAGTTCTTC
TRBJ1-2 TRBV4-2 . . CASSQVSAYHYGYTF TGTGCCAGCAGCCAAGTCTCAGCTTACCACTATGGCTACACCTTC
TRBJ2-1 TRBV12-5 . TRBD2 CASGLAPASGIFYNEQFF TGTGCTAGTGGTTTGGCCCCCGCCAGCGGGATTTTCTACAATGAGCAGTTCTTC
TRBJ2-5 TRBV10-3 . . CAISVAQGETQYF TGTGCCATCAGTGTCGCACAGGGAGAGACCCAGTACTTC
TRBJ2-1 TRBV27 . TRBD2 CASRDRRGLASEQFF TGTGCCAGCAGGGATAGGAGGGGACTAGCGTCTGAGCAGTTCTTC
TRBJ2-1 TRBV9 . TRBD2 CASSVGASGSFEQFF TGTGCCAGCAGCGTAGGGGCTAGCGGGAGCTTTGAGCAGTTCTTC
TRBJ1-2 TRBV4-2 . . CASSQATPRGYTF TGTGCCAGCAGCCAAGCCACCCCCCGAGGCTACACCTTC
TRBJ2-5 TRBV7-9 . TRBD2 CASTTPAGVGQETQYF TGTGCCAGCACTACCCCAGCGGGAGTGGGGCAAGAGACCCAGTACTTC
TRBJ2-1 TRBV27 . TRBD2 CASSLVAGGPNEQFF TGTGCCAGCAGTTTGGTAGCGGGAGGACCAAATGAGCAGTTCTTC
TRBJ1-2 TRBV2 . . CASREEAGYYGYTF TGTGCCAGCAGGGAGGAAGCTGGGTACTATGGCTACACCTTC
TRBJ2-7 TRBV6-6 . . CASTTVRGAEQYF TGTGCCAGCACCACAGTTCGAGGGGCCGAGCAGTACTTC
TRBJ1-1 TRBV18 . . CASSPRRAVEAFF TGTGCCAGCTCACCACGGAGGGCAGTTGAAGCTTTCTTT
TRBJ2-3 TRBV10-3 . . CASGGDTQDTQYF TGTGCGTCAGGAGGGGACACACAAGATACGCAGTATTTT
TRBJ2-3 TRBV18 . . CASSTEAGTDTQYF TGTGCCAGCTCAACTGAGGCCGGCACAGATACGCAGTATTTT
TRBJ2-1 TRBV9 . TRBD1 CASSGGQWNEQFF TGTGCCAGCAGCGGGGGACAGTGGAATGAGCAGTTCTTC
TRBJ2-1 TRBV10-3 once TRBD2 CAISEGGRAQFF TGTGCCATCAGTGAGGGCGGGAGGGCCCAGTTCTTC
TRBJ2-7 TRBV7-9 . . CASSSPGSAVYEQYF TGTGCCAGCAGCTCCCCGGGGAGCGCGGTCTACGAGCAGTACTTC
TRBJ2-1 TRBV9 . . CASSVDRGQYNEQFF TGTGCCAGCAGCGTAGATCGCGGGCAGTACAATGAGCAGTTCTTC
TRBJ2-7 TRBV28 . . CASSLTGSRYEQYF TGTGCCAGCAGTTTAACGGGTTCCCGCTACGAGCAGTACTTC
TRBJ2-5 TRBV28 . TRBD1 CASRGQGGETQYF TGTGCCAGCAGAGGACAGGGGGGAGAGACCCAGTACTTC
TRBJ2-3 TRBV5-1 . . CASSFGQLTDTQYF TGCGCCAGCAGCTTTGGACAGCTCACAGATACGCAGTATTTT
TRBJ2-2 TRBV28 . . CARARTGELFF TGTGCCAGGGCCCGAACCGGGGAGCTGTTTTTT
TRBJ1-4 TRBV5-1 . . CASSAGQGDEKLFF TGCGCCAGCAGCGCGGGGCAGGGCGATGAAAAACTGTTTTTT
TRBJ1-2 TRBV5-1 . . CASSLGPETPPEHGYTF TGCGCCAGCAGCTTGGGTCCGGAAACCCCTCCTGAGCATGGCTACACCTTC
TRBJ2-2 TRBV9 . . CASSVVSAAGELFF TGTGCCAGCAGCGTAGTGTCAGCAGCCGGGGAGCTGTTTTTT
TRBJ2-3 TRBV5-8 . TRBD2 CASSLLTSALRTDTQYF TGTGCCAGCAGCTTGCTAACTAGCGCACTTCGCACAGATACGCAGTATTTT
TRBJ2-1 TRBV30 . . CAWSSDQRNEQFF TGTGCCTGGAGTTCGGACCAGCGCAATGAGCAGTTCTTC
TRBJ1-1 TRBV4-1 . . CASSPSLLVLRNTEAFF TGCGCCAGCAGCCCATCTCTGTTGGTCCTCCGGAACACTGAAGCTTTCTTT
TRBJ1-4 TRBV15 . . CATSRGATNEKLFF TGTGCCACCAGCAGGGGGGCCACTAATGAAAAACTGTTTTTT
TRBJ2-7 TRBV6-1 . . CASRRDGGSYEQYF TGTGCCAGCAGGCGGGACGGAGGCTCCTACGAGCAGTACTTC
TRBJ2-7 TRBV5-5 . . CASSQPWDFSSYEQYF TGTGCCAGCAGCCAACCCTGGGATTTCAGCTCCTACGAGCAGTACTTC
TRBJ2-7 TRBV6-5 . TRBD2 CASIRTSGSYEQYF TGTGCCAGCATCCGGACTAGCGGTTCCTACGAGCAGTACTTC
TRBJ2-1 TRBV7-2 . TRBD2 CASSLVLASGAYNEQFF TGTGCCAGCAGCTTAGTATTGGCTAGCGGGGCCTACAATGAGCAGTTCTTC
TRBJ2-7 TRBV5-1 . TRBD2 CASSPSSGTRTHEQYF TGCGCCAGCAGCCCAAGCTCCGGGACTAGAACCCACGAGCAGTACTTC
TRBJ2-1 TRBV20-1 . . CSASQTNEQFF TGCAGTGCTAGTCAGACCAATGAGCAGTTCTTC
TRBJ2-7 TRBV11-2 . . CASSLAPETAYEQYF TGTGCCAGCAGCTTAGCCCCGGAGACCGCCTACGAGCAGTACTTC
TRBJ1-1 TRBV18 . TRBD1 CASSSGQGNTEAFF TGTGCCAGCTCGTCTGGACAGGGGAACACTGAAGCTTTCTTT
TRBJ2-7 TRBV6-1 . . CASSEARQGFYEQYF TGTGCCAGCAGTGAAGCAAGGCAGGGCTTCTACGAGCAGTACTTC
TRBJ2-7 TRBV7-2 . . CASRPTRAGPSYEQYF TGTGCCAGCAGACCGACCCGGGCGGGCCCCTCCTACGAGCAGTACTTC
TRBJ1-3 TRBV5-6 once . CASSLVMNSGNTIYF TGTGCCAGCAGCCTGGTCATGAACTCTGGAAACACCATATATTTT
TRBJ2-5 TRBV5-1 . . CASSLAWAVETQYF TGCGCCAGCAGCTTGGCCTGGGCTGTGGAGACCCAGTACTTC
TRBJ1-5 TRBV19 . . CASTHYRDGRGQPQHF TGTGCCAGTACCCATTACAGGGACGGCCGGGGTCAGCCCCAGCATTTT
TRBJ2-6 TRBV18 . . CASSPTAAGSGANVLTF TGTGCCAGCTCCCCGACAGCGGCGGGGTCTGGGGCCAACGTCCTGACTTTC
TRBJ2-3 TRBV23-1 . . CASSQSEPFTDTQYF TGCGCCAGCAGTCAATCGGAGCCGTTCACAGATACGCAGTATTTT
TRBJ2-2 TRBV7-2 . . CASSYASGSGELFF TGTGCCAGCAGCTACGCCTCTGGTTCCGGGGAGCTGTTTTTT
TRBJ2-1 TRBV7-6 . TRBD2 CASSLASGRVLEQFF TGTGCCAGCAGCCTAGCTAGCGGGAGGGTGCTTGAGCAGTTCTTC
TRBJ1-1 TRBV18 . . CASQARVLNTEAFF TGTGCCAGCCAGGCACGGGTCTTGAACACTGAAGCTTTCTTT
TRBJ2-1 TRBV5-6 . . CASSSITVTYNEQFF TGTGCCAGCAGCTCAATTACAGTAACCTACAATGAGCAGTTCTTC
TRBJ2-5 TRBV20-1 . . CSAGVGETQYF TGCAGTGCTGGCGTGGGAGAGACCCAGTACTTC
TRBJ2-3 TRBV5-6 . TRBD2 CASSAGTSGRSTQYF TGTGCCAGCAGTGCCGGGACTAGCGGGAGGTCTACGCAGTATTTT
TRBJ1-4 TRBV6-4 . . CASSDKDSTNEKLFF TGTGCCAGCAGTGACAAAGACTCAACTAATGAAAAACTGTTTTTT
TRBJ2-4 TRBV6-1 . TRBD1 CATGDRGGKNIQYF TGTGCCACCGGGGACAGGGGTGGCAAAAACATTCAGTACTTC
TRBJ1-1 TRBV27 . . CASSFRGRDTEAFF TGTGCCAGCAGTTTCCGCGGGAGGGACACTGAAGCTTTCTTT